The next 32 T cell receptor beta chains were all read from a single sample in a study of radiation and T cells in renal cell carcinoma. Time point noted: baseline pretreatment blood. Treatment of the sample: 15 Gy SBRT to primary tumor, nephrectomy 4 weeks later. The table came from immunoSEQ multiplex PCR; TCRdb's copy has only in-frame clones and leaves some out. In the table there are 150,000 or so clones, roughly 83% of which are singletons. The input for sequencing was blood, taken from a patient whose treatment included radiotherapy and nephrectomy. These receptors came from a woman between 50 and 59 years old with renal cell carcinoma.

This rearrangement joins TRBV7-9 to TRBJ1-2, with TRBD1 identical over 7 bases. Trimming at V came to 1 base and at J to 6 bases, leaving 5 bases not matched to a gene. The CDR3 runs to 14 residues. Germline V gene sequence: CDR1 SEHNR, CDR2 FQNEAQ (reference sequence). The chain's CDR3 is CASSLVQGRDGYTF. DNA for the CDR3: TGTGCCAGCAGCTTAGTACAGGGGAGGGATGGCTACACCTTC.

The J gene is TRBJ2-1, the V gene TRBV10-3; 9 bases are a match to TRBD2. The CDR3 length is 18 residues. The V gene's germline CDR1 is ENHRY and CDR2 SYGVKD. Germline trimming cut 6 bases from V and 1 base from J; bases unmatched to any gene: 13. This CDR3 reads CAISPRLSSGISYNEQFF. DNA of the CDR3: TGTGCCATCAGCCCCCGTCTTTCTAGCGGGATTTCCTACAATGAGCAGTTCTTC.

In its sample, this clone was seen a few times. In DNA, the CDR3 is TGTGCCAGCAGCTTACGAGGGACTGGCGGGGAGCTGTTTTTT. Translated: CASSLRGTGGELFF. The chain joins TRBV5-8 to TRBJ2-2, with a tentative D call TRBD2 (6 bases). The CDR3 length is 14 residues. V was clipped by 2 bases and J by 7 bases, with 12 bases between them. CDR1 and CDR2 from the germline V gene are SGHTS and YDEGEE. The complete variable domain, with remaining parts taken from reference TRBV5-8 and TRBJ2-2, reads EAGVTQSPTHLIKTRGQQATLRCSPISGHTSVYWYQQALGLGLQFLLWYDEGEERNRGNFPPRFSGRQFPNYSSELNVNALELEDSALYLCASSLRGTGGELFFGEGSRLTVL.

The rearrangement joins TRBV7-9 to TRBJ1-1, with TRBD1 as a possible D gene (5 bases). Germline CDR1 and CDR2: SEHNR and FQNEAQ (reference sequence). The CDR3 covers 11 residues. Trimming cost V 1 base and J 10 bases, with 7 bases left between them. CDR3 loop: CASSLEGVAFF. For the CDR3, the DNA is TGTGCCAGCAGCTTAGAAGGGGTAGCTTTCTTT.

This clone was observed a few times. The chain uses TRBV5-1 and TRBJ1-1; 7 bases align to TRBD1. Losses at the gene ends were 2 bases for V and 3 bases for J; bases not matched to a gene: 7. This CDR3 is built from 15 residues. CDR1 and CDR2 from the germline V gene are SGHRS and YFSETQ. The CDR3 DNA reads as TGCGCCAGCAGCTTTGGGAGAGGGGGCTACACTGAAGCTTTCTTT. Protein sequence: CASSFGRGGYTEAFF.

The genes are TRBV7-2 and TRBJ2-2; D is perhaps TRBD1 (6 bases). The CDR3 runs 15 residues. The V gene lost 1 base and the J gene lost 3 bases, with 9 bases spanning the gap. Looked up from germline, CDR1 is SGHTA and CDR2 is FQGNSA. The CDR3 nucleotides read TGTGCCAGCAGCTTAGGTCAGGGGTACACCGGGGAGCTGTTTTTT. Amino acids: CASSLGQGYTGELFF.

The rearrangement links TRBV2 to TRBJ2-2, with D possibly TRBD1 on 7 matching bases. This CDR3 spans 14 amino acids. The germline gives CDR1 SNHLY, CDR2 FYNNEI. The V gene lost 7 bases and the J gene lost 7 bases, with 16 bases spanning the gap. CDR3 amino acids: CASMRDSPFGELFF. CDR3 coding DNA: TGTGCCAGCATGCGGGACAGTCCTTTCGGGGAGCTGTTTTTT.

The genes are TRBV28 and TRBJ1-5; no definite D call. The V gene's germline CDR1 is MDHEN and CDR2 SYDVKM. V lost 5 bases, J lost 7 bases, and 15 bases lay in between. The CDR3 is 14 residues long. The CDR3 region is CASSVPVVRQPQHF. The CDR3 DNA is TGTGCCAGCAGTGTCCCGGTGGTAAGGCAGCCCCAGCATTTT.

The chain links TRBV6-5 to TRBJ2-3; D not resolved. V was cut by 4 bases and J by 3 bases, with 11 bases left in between. The CDR3 contains 14 residues. Germline V gives CDR1 MNHEY, CDR2 SVGAGI. For the CDR3, the DNA is TGTGCCAGCAGTTCCCCCGTTACAACAGATACGCAGTATTTT. Translation: CASSSPVTTDTQYF.

This clone occurred once. This sequence joins TRBV18 and TRBJ2-1; 7 bases align to TRBD2. Germline-derived CDR1 and CDR2 are KGHSH and LQKENI. The CDR3 contains 15 residues. Unmatched junction bases numbered 6, after V lost 5 bases and J lost 2 bases. For the CDR3, the DNA is TGTGCCAGCTCAGGGGGGGGAACGACCTACAATGAGCAGTTCTTC. Encoded protein: CASSGGGTTYNEQFF.

This clone has only one observation. The V gene is TRBV7-9, the J gene TRBJ2-1; the match to TRBD2 covers 11 bases. CDR1 is SEHNR and CDR2 is FQNEAQ in the germline V gene (reference sequence). The CDR3 sequence is 16 residues long. The junction had 0 bases not matched to a gene; V was cut back by 2 bases and J by 0 bases. The CDR3 protein is CASSLLAGGSYNEQFF. The CDR3 DNA reads TGTGCCAGCAGCTTACTAGCGGGGGGCTCCTACAATGAGCAGTTCTTC.

The chain has TRBV28 and TRBJ2-2; D unclear. CDR3 length: 14 amino acids. With 6 bases removed from V and 4 bases from J, the gap between germline ends came to 12 bases. CDR1 and CDR2 (germline): MDHEN, SYDVKM. CDR3: CASSPPRATGELFF. CDR3 coding DNA: TGTGCCAGCAGCCCCCCGCGAGCCACCGGGGAGCTGTTTTTT.

J is TRBJ1-3 and V is TRBV28; D is unclear. The V end was cut by 5 bases, the J end by 4 bases, with 12 bases between. The germline V gene encodes CDR1 MDHEN and CDR2 SYDVKM. The CDR3 loop spans 14 amino acids. DNA for the CDR3: TGTGCCAGCAGTCCCCCGGGGATAGGAAACACCATATATTTT. This gives the protein CASSPPGIGNTIYF. Filled out from reference TRBV28 and TRBJ1-3, the complete variable domain reads DVKVTQSSRYLVKRTGEKVFLECVQDMDHENMFWYRQDPGLGLRLIYFSYDVKMKEKGDIPEGYSVSREKKERFSLILESASTNQTSMYLCASSPPGIGNTIYFGEGSWLTVV.

This chain links TRBV6-5 with TRBJ2-5; maybe TRBD1 (5 bases). The germline V and J ends were trimmed by 5 bases and 5 bases, with 18 bases remaining between them. Germline V CDR1 and CDR2: MNHEY, SVGAGI. The CDR3 is 15 amino acids. CDR3 sequence reads: CASSQGGEAGETQYF. In DNA, the CDR3 is TGTGCCAGCAGTCAAGGTGGTGAGGCAGGGGAGACCCAGTACTTC.

This clone showed up just a few times. The rearrangement links TRBV29-1 to TRBJ1-4; no clear D gene. The CDR3 covers 14 residues. The V end was cut by 3 bases, the J end by 0 bases, with 8 bases between. The germline gives CDR1 SQVTM, CDR2 ANQGSEA. DNA for the CDR3: TGCAGCGTTGACTGGACGGCAACTAATGAAAAACTGTTTTTT. This gives the protein CSVDWTATNEKLFF.

This clone was seen just once. The chain combines TRBV7-9 with TRBJ2-5; unclear D gene. The CDR3 spans 12 residues. V was pared by 0 bases and J by 5 bases, with 4 bases between. CDR1 SEHNR and CDR2 FQNEAQ come from the germline V gene (reference sequence). The CDR3 coding sequence is TGTGCCAGCAGCTTAGCGACGGAGACCCAGTACTTC. Its translation is CASSLATETQYF.

This chain joins TRBV25-1 and TRBJ1-2, with TRBD1 matching 8 bases. This CDR3 contains 13 residues. The germline gives CDR1 MGHDK, CDR2 SYGVNS. J lost 7 bases, V lost 5 bases, and 6 bases had no gene match. The CDR3 coding sequence is TGTGCCAGCAGTCCGGACAGGGCAGTTGGCTACACCTTC. It encodes CASSPDRAVGYTF.

This clone has ten or more counts. This sequence joins TRBV6-4 and TRBJ2-3; no clear D gene. Between the trimmed V and J ends, which lost 2 bases and 0 bases, there was a span of 3 bases. The CDR3 is made up of 13 amino acids. The germline CDR1 and CDR2 sequences are MRHNA and SNTAGT. In DNA, the CDR3 is TGTGCCAGCAGTGACGGGAGCACAGATACGCAGTATTTT. It translates to CASSDGSTDTQYF.

The V gene is TRBV6-6, the J gene TRBJ2-5, with D unclear. The V end lost 6 bases, the J end lost 7 bases, and 12 bases lay between the germline ends. The CDR3 runs to 12 residues. Per germline, CDR1 MNHNY and CDR2 SVGAGI (reference sequence). DNA for the CDR3: TGTGCCAGCAGCCGCACGGACCTGACCCAGTACTTC. Its translation: CASSRTDLTQYF.

This sequence joins TRBV5-1 and TRBJ1-3; 7 bases line up with TRBD1. The J segment lost 0 bases and the V segment lost 3 bases, leaving 6 bases of the junction unmatched. Germline V CDR1 and CDR2: SGHRS, YFSETQ. The CDR3 length is 16 residues. The CDR3: CASSSRTGNSGNTIYF. Here the CDR3 DNA reads TGCGCCAGCAGCTCCCGGACAGGCAACTCTGGAAACACCATATATTTT.

This clone turned up a few times. The chain recombines TRBV15 with TRBJ1-5; maybe TRBD1 (5 bases). In germline, CDR1 is LNHNV, CDR2 YYDKDF (reference sequence). The CDR3 runs 16 residues. The V end was cut by 1 base, the J end by 4 bases, with 14 bases between. CDR3: CATSRGKDKGNQPQHF. Here the CDR3 DNA reads TGTGCCACCAGCAGAGGGAAGGACAAAGGAAATCAGCCCCAGCATTTT.

V is TRBV20-1 and J is TRBJ1-2; D is unclear. There are 10 residues in the CDR3. Germline CDR1 and CDR2: DFQATT and SNEGSKA (reference sequence). V was shortened by 6 bases and J by 5 bases, with 7 bases between the two germline ends. The CDR3 protein is CSAEIYGYTF. The CDR3 bases are TGCAGTGCGGAAATTTATGGCTACACCTTC.

This chain connects TRBV5-6 to TRBJ2-7; 7 nucleotides match TRBD1. Germline V CDR1 and CDR2: SGHDT, YYEEEE. J gave up 6 bases and V 0 bases, and 3 bases lay outside the gene matches. This CDR3 contains 13 residues. The CDR3 DNA reads TGTGCCAGCAGCTTGGGACAGGGTTTCGAGCAGTACTTC. This encodes CASSLGQGFEQYF.

The chain combines TRBV15 with TRBJ2-5; TRBD2 is a possible D gene (6 bases). Germline V gene sequence: CDR1 LNHNV, CDR2 YYDKDF (reference sequence). CDR3 length equals 16 residues. Trimming left V 3 bases short and J 0 bases short, with 14 bases between. The CDR3 bases are TGTGCCACCAGCAGGAGCCCGGGACTGCACCAAGAGACCCAGTACTTC. This sequence encodes CATSRSPGLHQETQYF. Using reference TRBV15 and TRBJ2-5 for the parts outside the CDR3, the full variable domain is DAMVIQNPRYQVTQFGKPVTLSCSQTLNHNVMYWYQQKSSQAPKLLFHYYDKDFNNEADTPDNFQSRRPNTSFCFLDIRSPGLGDTAMYLCATSRSPGLHQETQYFGPGTRLLVL.

Notes on this clone: Germline and junction disagree at one end, which may indicate a read error. The chain has TRBV9 and TRBJ2-1, with 12 nucleotides matching TRBD1. The CDR3 length is 18 residues. Germline values: CDR1 SGDLS, CDR2 YYNGEE. The CDR3 here is CASSPHLPGQGARNEQFF. CDR3 coding DNA: TGTGCCAGCAGCCCGCACCTACCGGGACAGGGGGCGCGGAATGAGCAATTCTTC.

V usage is TRBV15 and J usage is TRBJ2-7; no clear D gene. The CDR3 is made up of 16 amino acids. Germline assignment: CDR1 LNHNV and CDR2 YYDKDF (reference sequence). V gave up 1 base and J gave up 2 bases, with 15 bases separating them. CDR3: CATSRGPRDRPYEQYF. The CDR3 nucleotides are TGTGCCACCAGCAGAGGCCCGAGAGATCGTCCCTACGAGCAGTACTTC.

This sequence joins TRBV19 and TRBJ1-1; D gene ambiguous. CDR3 length equals 17 residues. The V and J ends lost 8 bases and 1 base respectively, with 23 bases between them. Germline lookup yields CDR1 LNHDA and CDR2 SQIVND (reference sequence). The CDR3: CASGRGHTREGNTEAFF. DNA of the CDR3: TGTGCCAGTGGACGCGGCCACACAAGGGAAGGGAACACTGAAGCTTTCTTT.

This clone was observed a few times. This chain links TRBV16 with TRBJ1-1; TRBD1 might be the D (5 bases). V lost 1 base and J lost 2, with 11 bases in between. Germline V gives CDR1 KGHSY, CDR2 FQNENV. This CDR3 has 15 residues. The CDR3 DNA reads as TGTGCCAGCAGCCAATTGCGGACACAAAACACTGAAGCTTTCTTT. Amino acids: CASSQLRTQNTEAFF.

V and J are TRBV19 and TRBJ2-1; no definite D call. The CDR3 spans 12 residues. Germline V lookup: CDR1 LNHDA, CDR2 SQIVND (reference sequence). V was clipped by 8 bases and J by 1 base, with 6 bases between them. As DNA, the CDR3 is TGTGCCAGTTTGGGTTCCTACAATGAGCAGTTCTTC. Protein sequence: CASLGSYNEQFF.

The chain couples TRBV28 to TRBJ1-3; 7 bases align to TRBD1. V gave up 6 bases and J gave up 2 bases; unmatched junction bases: 4. Germline CDR1 is MDHEN and CDR2 is SYDVKM. The CDR3 extends over 14 amino acids. The CDR3 nucleotides are TGTGCCAGCAGGACAGGGTTGACTGGAAACACCATATATTTT. Amino acid sequence: CASRTGLTGNTIYF. Complete variable domain (other parts from reference TRBV28 and TRBJ1-3): DVKVTQSSRYLVKRTGEKVFLECVQDMDHENMFWYRQDPGLGLRLIYFSYDVKMKEKGDIPEGYSVSREKKERFSLILESASTNQTSMYLCASRTGLTGNTIYFGEGSWLTVV.

The rearrangement joins TRBV27 to TRBJ1-5; the D gene is possibly TRBD1 (6 bases). This CDR3 is built from 14 residues. The germline gives CDR1 MNHEY, CDR2 SMNVEV (reference sequence). V lost 4 bases, J lost 8 bases, and 15 bases lay in between. The CDR3, as DNA: TGTGCCAGCAGTTCGAGACAGGTAGAGAAGCCCCAGCATTTT. It encodes CASSSRQVEKPQHF.

This clone has more than one count but fewer than ten. The chain links TRBV7-9 to TRBJ1-1; the D is unclear. V was clipped by 2 bases and J by 1 base, with 8 bases between them. This CDR3 contains 14 residues. CDR1 and CDR2 (germline): SEHNR, FQNEAQ (reference sequence). CDR3 DNA sequence: TGTGCCAGCAGCTTACAGGCAGGGAACACTGAAGCTTTCTTT. The encoded protein is CASSLQAGNTEAFF.